A single sample is the source of the 2 T cell receptor beta chains below, sequenced in a study of shared clonotypes between healthy human individuals. Using immunoSEQ multiplex PCR, the repertoire was profiled, and TCRdb retains in-frame clones only, with some absent. Of some 1 million clones detected, 60% to 80% appear once; the ten largest clones hold roughly 1.5%. Sequenced input: memory CD4+ T cells sorted from blood. The subset: CD45RA-negative fraction. The source of these receptors is a man in his late teens or twenties in good health.

This chain links TRBV29-1 with TRBJ2-4; a possible D gene is TRBD2 (6 bases). The V gene lost 0 bases and the J gene lost 1 base, with 13 bases spanning the gap. CDR1 SQVTM and CDR2 ANQGSEA come from the germline V gene. The CDR3 runs 16 residues. CDR3 region: CSVEDGGSSAKNIQYF. For the CDR3, the DNA is TGCAGCGTTGAAGATGGAGGGTCCTCGGCCAAAAACATTCAGTACTTC.

The chain joins TRBV11-1 to TRBJ2-5; weak D call: TRBD1 (5 bases). V shed 4 bases and J shed 0 bases, with 18 bases lying between them. The CDR3 spans 17 residues. Germline V gene lookup returns CDR1 SGHAT and CDR2 FQDESV (reference sequence). CDR3 nucleotides: TGTGCCAGCAGCTCCTCCCGTGGTTCAGGGTACCAAGAGACCCAGTACTTC. Residues: CASSSSRGSGYQETQYF.